The TCR beta chain under discussion was sequenced for a study of response to subunit inactivated influenza vaccine. Trimming left V 3 bases short and J 6 bases short, with 12 bases between. The germline V gene has CDR1 MRHNA and CDR2 SNTAGT. This CDR3 has 13 amino acids. As for this clonotype: The antigen is not known.

Overall study findings and caveats: A suggestion made by the authors is that each seasonal influenza vaccination recruits few new T cells.

From the RT-PCR reads, TCRdb called clonotypes with MiXCR, one entry per CDR3 protein. The table shows fewer than 600,000 distinct CDR3 sequences, with 7.2% occurring only once. Sequencing used PBMCs from blood, obtained around 25 months after vaccination. This TCR came from a man aged 50-75 years who received an inactivated influenza vaccine. This sequence joins TRBV6-4 and TRBJ2-7; the D gene is possibly TRBD1 (6 bases). The CDR3 bases are TGTGCCAGCAGTGAAATAGAGGGGGTCGAGCAGTACTTC. Amino acids: CASSEIEGVEQYF.